This T cell receptor (beta chain) was recorded in a study of PD-1 blockade in classical Hodgkin lymphoma. Trimming shortened V by 1 base and J by 6 bases, and 12 bases separated the two germline ends. Germline CDR1 reads MGHRA; CDR2 reads YSYEKL. The CDR3 spans 14 residues. The study's findings and limits: The diversity seen at baseline in complete responders resembled that of newly diagnosed patients. Repertoire differences have undefined causes, possibly disease activity or prior therapy. The study reported lower baseline TCR diversity in newly diagnosed patients than in healthy donors.

Points on this clone: Antigen specificity is unknown.

Assay used: immunoSEQ multiplex PCR; TCRdb lists only in-frame clones, some missing. The sample contains tens of thousands of clones, 77% of which appear only once. Brentuximab vedotin exposure varied, and every patient relapsed after autologous stem cell transplantation. This clonotype was obtained from a human donor with classical Hodgkin lymphoma. This chain connects TRBV4-1 to TRBJ1-2; D is undetermined. This specimen was peripheral blood mononuclear cells (PBMCs), taken before the second cycle of nivolumab. CDR3 loop: CASSQVTGGNGYTF. CDR3 in DNA: TGCGCCAGCAGCCAAGTGACGGGAGGTAATGGCTACACCTTC.